The rows below give T cell receptor beta chains drawn from one sample of a study of T cells in Graves' hyperthyroidism and ophthalmopathy. TCRdb recomputed calls from the multiplex PCR reads with MiXCR, one row per CDR3 protein. The sample consists of approximately 250,000 distinct CDR3 sequences, about 24% of them appearing once. Input material: blood. These TCRs come from a woman aged 35 to 49 with Graves' ophthalmopathy. Each CDR3 is given without its conserved first and last residue. D genes are given only for firm matches.

d_call j_call v_call cdr3_aa
. TRBJ2-7 TRBV7-2 ASSLEGDYEQY
. TRBJ2-2 TRBV15 ATRGTNTGELF
TRBD2 TRBJ2-7 TRBV6-1 ASSGVTSGSFDEQY
TRBD1 TRBJ2-7 TRBV6-1 ASSKNPGTVNEQY
. TRBJ2-5 TRBV3-1 ASSQERQNQETQY
. TRBJ1-1 TRBV6-1 ASSEDPADTEAF
. TRBJ1-1 TRBV28 ASSPLRGDFFSEAF
. TRBJ2-7 TRBV27 ASAPGASYEQY
. TRBJ2-7 TRBV30 AWSAGRDGRQY
. TRBJ1-2 TRBV28 ASSPSDNRAVGYT
TRBD2 TRBJ2-2 TRBV20-1 SAPPSGGNTGELF
. TRBJ1-5 TRBV12-3/TRBV12-4 ASSNRQSNQPQH
. TRBJ1-1 TRBV6-1 ASSANDRLPEAF
. TRBJ2-5 TRBV12-5 ASGPDLPTQY
. TRBJ2-2 TRBV11-3 ASSATGNTGELF
. TRBJ2-5 TRBV11-1 ASSLEPRGDRETQY
TRBD1 TRBJ2-7 TRBV12-3/TRBV12-4 ASSRDRDSGYEQY
TRBD1 TRBJ2-7 TRBV14 ASSPRADRGHEQY
. TRBJ2-2 TRBV5-1 ASSLQGTTGELF
TRBD1 TRBJ1-2 TRBV6-2/TRBV6-3 ASRLQGTSYGYT
TRBD1 TRBJ2-7 TRBV28 ASGLGGSSYEQY
TRBD1 TRBJ2-2 TRBV10-3 AISDRVAGELF
TRBD2 TRBJ2-5 TRBV30 AWGLDQETQY
. TRBJ1-5 TRBV12-3/TRBV12-4 ASSQEGQPQH
. TRBJ1-5 TRBV28 ASSLLAPRQGLNQPQH
. TRBJ1-1 TRBV6-1 ASSEGTGLEAF
. TRBJ1-2 TRBV27 ASSLSMVGGYT
TRBD2 TRBJ2-7 TRBV30 AWSAPGTSWVGASYEQY
TRBD2 TRBJ2-7 TRBV29-1 SAAGLAGGEQY
. TRBJ2-6 TRBV6-1 ASRTGGGHSGANVLT
. TRBJ2-7 TRBV28 ASSLHPGQGSSYEQY
. TRBJ2-6 TRBV2 ASIPGFGANVLT
. TRBJ1-5 TRBV28 ASSLTPGGNQPQH
. TRBJ2-5 TRBV28 ASSLPKQETQY
. TRBJ2-5 TRBV20-1 SASVPLGDQETQY
. TRBJ1-3 TRBV25-1 ASSEYDSGNTIY
TRBD1 TRBJ1-1 TRBV10-3 AISPGQGGRTEAF
. TRBJ1-1 TRBV6-1 ASSKYRSATEAF
. TRBJ1-3 TRBV12-3/TRBV12-4 ASSAMGSSGNTIY
. TRBJ1-1 TRBV3-1 ASSHVGGLNTEAF
. TRBJ1-6 TRBV27 ASSLKVLGSPLH
TRBD2 TRBJ2-7 TRBV4-1 ASSLPSGGEQY
TRBD1 TRBJ2-7 TRBV6-2/TRBV6-3 ASSWDRKKYEQY
. TRBJ1-1 TRBV6-5 ASSYLRVAATEAF
. TRBJ1-2 TRBV28 ASSTRALAYGYT
. TRBJ2-7 TRBV7-8 ASSYTDGYEQY
. TRBJ2-2 TRBV20-1 SARDFSRANTGELF
TRBD1 TRBJ2-7 TRBV5-4 ASSLVGGQPSSYEQY
TRBD1 TRBJ2-7 TRBV5-6 ASSLSRDRE
TRBD2 TRBJ2-7 TRBV15 ATSPQGLAGPGDEQY
TRBD1 TRBJ2-5 TRBV20-1 SALGQDQETQY
. TRBJ1-3 TRBV6-5 ASSLENRLSGNTIY
TRBD2 TRBJ2-6 TRBV19 ASSIGLAGTGANVLT
. TRBJ1-3 TRBV30 AWRGAGRGNTIY
. TRBJ1-5 TRBV19 ASSGRASNQPQH